The 18 T cell receptor beta chains below were found in one sample sequenced in a study of neoadjuvant anti-PD-1 for oral cavity cancer. Time point defined: after neoadjuvant nivolumab, at surgical resection. Using immunoSEQ multiplex PCR, the repertoire was profiled, and TCRdb retains in-frame clones only, with some absent. The table records tens of thousands of clones, roughly 30% of them present only once. The sample in question was tumor tissue, obtained after nivolumab (anti-PD-1) treatment. The origin of the receptors is a person aged 35-79 years with oral cavity squamous cell carcinoma.

This clone was counted only a few times. The CDR3 DNA reads TGTGCCAGCAGCTTAATTAGAAACACCGGGGAGCTGTTTTTT. This encodes CASSLIRNTGELFF. The chain joins TRBV7-7 to TRBJ2-2, with unresolved D. V gave up 2 bases and J gave up 2 bases, with 6 bases separating them. CDR1 and CDR2 from the germline V gene are SSHAT and FNYEAQ (reference sequence). The CDR3 is 14 residues long. The variable domain in full, completed from reference TRBV7-7 and TRBJ2-2, reads GAGVSQSPRYKVTKRGQDVTLRCDPISSHATLYWYQQALGQGPEFLTYFNYEAQPDKSGLPSDRFSAERPEGSISTLTIQRTEQRDSAMYRCASSLIRNTGELFFGEGSRLTVL.

This chain joins TRBV21-1 and TRBJ2-7; the D call of TRBD2 is as the table states it, not checked on the DNA. TRBV21-1 represents a pseudogene. The CDR3 sequence is 13 residues long. CDR3 coding DNA: TGTGCCAGCAGGCGGGGGCTCTCCTACGAGCAGTACTTC. Protein: CASRRGLSYEQYF.

The J gene is TRBJ1-5, the V gene TRBV18; 7 nucleotides line up with TRBD1. Losses at the gene ends were 4 bases for V and 2 bases for J; bases not matched to a gene: 2. The CDR3 consists of 14 residues. Germline values: CDR1 KGHSH, CDR2 LQKENI. CDR3 sequence (DNA): TGTGCCAGCTCACTTGGGACAGGCAATCAGCCCCAGCATTTT. This sequence encodes CASSLGTGNQPQHF. Variable domain in full (rest from reference TRBV18 and TRBJ1-5): NAGVMQNPRHLVRRRGQEARLRCSPMKGHSHVYWYRQLPEEGLKFMVYLQKENIIDESGMPKERFSAEFPKEGPSILRIQQVVRGDSAAYFCASSLGTGNQPQHFGDGTRLSIL.

By sample fraction, this clone is medium-sized. V usage is TRBV27 and J usage is TRBJ1-2; TRBD1 agrees at 7 bases. This CDR3 contains 13 residues. Germline values: CDR1 MNHEY, CDR2 SMNVEV (reference sequence). V was clipped by 5 bases and J by 5 bases; unmatched bases: 5. CDR3 residues: CASSLQGLYGYTF. In nucleotides, the CDR3 is TGTGCCAGCAGTCTACAGGGGTTGTATGGCTACACCTTC.

The CDR3 loop is CASSFARAGAHEQYF. Here the CDR3 DNA reads TGTGCCAGCAGTTTTGCTCGGGCGGGAGCTCACGAGCAGTACTTC. This chain links TRBV28 with TRBJ2-7; TRBD2 aligns across 7 bases. This CDR3 comprises 15 residues. Trimming removed 3 bases from V and 5 bases from J; junction bases left unmatched: 10. Germline V gene lookup returns CDR1 MDHEN and CDR2 SYDVKM.

This clone was seen a handful of times. This chain uses TRBV4-2 with TRBJ2-1; 9 nucleotides match TRBD1. The CDR3 length is 17 residues. In germline, CDR1 is LGHNA, CDR2 YNFKEQ. Losses at the gene ends were 1 base for V and 6 bases for J; bases not matched to a gene: 10. The CDR3 protein is CASSQGAFGTGSNEQFF. Here the CDR3 DNA reads TGTGCCAGCAGCCAAGGTGCTTTCGGGACAGGGAGCAATGAGCAGTTCTTC.

The V call is TRBV9, the J call TRBJ1-2; 7 bases map to TRBD1. CDR3 length: 14 residues. From germline, CDR1 is SGDLS and CDR2 YYNGEE. With 5 bases clipped from V and 2 bases from J, the junction kept 6 bases outside the gene matches. The CDR3 is CASSHQGGNYGYTF. In DNA, the CDR3 is TGTGCCAGCAGTCACCAGGGGGGGAACTATGGCTACACCTTC.

In this sample, this clone turned up a few times. V gene TRBV9 combines with J gene TRBJ1-1, with 9 bases lining up with TRBD1. V lost 4 bases, J lost 7 bases, and 11 bases stayed unmatched. The CDR3 runs 15 residues. Germline CDR1 reads SGDLS; CDR2 reads YYNGEE. The CDR3 DNA reads TGTGCCAGCAGCATAACAGGGGGCTTTCCGGATGAAGCTTTCTTT. As protein: CASSITGGFPDEAFF.

This clone was observed a handful of times. This sequence joins TRBV7-3 and TRBJ2-2; TRBD2 aligns across 9 bases. The length of the CDR3 is 14 residues. The junction had 3 bases not matched to a gene; V was cut back by 5 bases and J by 5 bases. From germline, CDR1 is SGHTA and CDR2 FQGTGA. CDR3 protein: CASSHTSGTGELFF. The DNA for the CDR3 is TGTGCCAGCAGCCACACTAGCGGGACCGGGGAGCTGTTTTTT.

V gene TRBV5-1 combines with J gene TRBJ2-1; 9 bases are a match to TRBD1. V lost 0 bases to trimming and J lost 6 bases; unmatched junction nucleotides: 7. The germline V gene has CDR1 SGHRS and CDR2 YFSETQ. The CDR3 extends over 16 amino acids. CDR3 sequence reads: CASSLAAGTGFNEQFF. As DNA, the CDR3 is TGCGCCAGCAGCTTGGCTGCCGGGACAGGGTTCAATGAGCAGTTCTTC.

This clone was detected only a few times. The chain carries TRBV7-2 and TRBJ1-2; TRBD1 aligns across 7 bases. Losses at the gene ends were 2 bases for V and 5 bases for J; bases not matched to a gene: 5. This CDR3 is built from 14 residues. CDR1 and CDR2 from the germline V gene are SGHTA and FQGNSA. In nucleotides, the CDR3 is TGTGCCAGCAGCTTATTGGGGACAGTTTATGGCTACACCTTC. Translation gives CASSLLGTVYGYTF.

The rearrangement links TRBV29-1 to TRBJ1-1, with D perhaps matching TRBD1 (5 bases). This CDR3 is 14 amino acids long. Germline CDR1 reads SQVTM; CDR2 reads ANQGSEA. With 5 bases removed from V and 0 bases from J, the gap between germline ends came to 13 bases. The DNA of the CDR3 is TGCAGCGTTTCCGGGGCATATATGAACACTGAAGCTTTCTTT. Its protein is CSVSGAYMNTEAFF.

The chain has TRBV14 and TRBJ1-1; no reliable D call. Trimming cost V 5 bases and J 1 base, with 8 bases left between them. Germline V gene sequence: CDR1 SGHDN, CDR2 FVKESK. The CDR3 is 13 residues long. CDR3 nucleotides: TGTGCCAGCAGCGCCCAGAGGAACACTGAAGCTTTCTTT. Translation gives CASSAQRNTEAFF.

The chain couples TRBV29-1 to TRBJ1-3, with no clear D. CDR1 is SQVTM, CDR2 ANQGSEA, per germline. CDR3 length equals 13 residues. V was trimmed by 4 bases and J by 1 base, leaving 8 bases between them. The CDR3 loop is CSVVLLSGNTIYF. The CDR3 region has the DNA TGCAGCGTTGTTCTGTTATCTGGAAACACCATATATTTT.

This clone was observed a handful of times. The chain carries TRBV9 and TRBJ1-4, with D uncertain. V gave up 4 bases and J gave up 7 bases, with 11 bases separating them. The CDR3 is 13 amino acids. The germline CDR1 and CDR2 sequences are SGDLS and YYNGEE. The CDR3 region is CASSPPDAEKLFF. CDR3 bases: TGTGCCAGCAGCCCGCCTGATGCTGAAAAACTGTTTTTT.

The chain is built from TRBV9 and TRBJ2-3; tentatively, D is TRBD2 (5 bases). V was trimmed by 1 base and J by 5 bases, leaving 14 bases between them. The CDR3 runs 15 residues. CDR1 is SGDLS, CDR2 YYNGEE, per germline. CDR3 residues: CASSVFEGVGDTQYF. The CDR3 DNA follows: TGTGCCAGCAGCGTATTCGAGGGAGTAGGAGATACGCAGTATTTT.

The chain links TRBV11-2 to TRBJ2-1; TRBD2 matches at 7 bases. Germline assignment: CDR1 SGHAT and CDR2 FQNNGV. This CDR3 comprises 15 residues. Trimming removed 5 bases from V and 2 bases from J; junction bases left unmatched: 6. Written as DNA, the CDR3 is TGTGCCAGCAGCCCCGACAGCGGGACCTACAATGAGCAGTTCTTC. Translation gives CASSPDSGTYNEQFF.

This clone has a handful of counts. This rearrangement joins TRBV30 to TRBJ1-2, with TRBD1 as a possible D gene (5 bases). The V gene lost 4 bases and the J gene lost 7 bases, with 16 bases spanning the gap. Germline CDR1 reads GTSNPN; CDR2 reads SVGIG (reference sequence). There are 13 residues in the CDR3. CDR3 region: CAWNLDSEGGYTF. CDR3 bases: TGTGCCTGGAATCTAGACAGCGAGGGTGGCTACACCTTC.